The present entry profiles one T cell receptor beta chain with its context. The data stem from a study of blood T cell repertoires in COVID-19. Study as a whole: Whether acute or convalescent, the COVID-19 samples came from the United States, Italy and Spain. PBMCs, B-cell-depleted T cells, or T cells provided the cDNA or gDNA that made up the material.

Per germline, CDR1 LGHNA and CDR2 YSLEER. The V end was cut by 2 bases, the J end by 7 bases, with 14 bases between. The length of the CDR3 is 15 residues. Original processing methods: Estimation of nucleated cell counts was performed using reference gene primer amplification. Sequenced by immunoSEQ multiplex PCR; TCRdb stores in-frame clones only, minus some. V, J and clone size derive from that table, while D and trimming were established from the DNA sequence. Among more than 250,000 clones listed, 70% to 90% were seen once. The TCR comes from a woman aged 25 to 39 who had recovered from COVID-19. Sequencing was performed on peripheral blood. The chain is built from TRBV4-3 and TRBJ1-4; D gene uncertain. The CDR3 reads CASSQIWGGGEKLFF. CDR3 DNA: TGCGCCAGCAGCCAAATATGGGGAGGAGGTGAAAAACTGTTTTTT.